This TCR beta chain was found in a study of untreated major depressive disorder. Assay: immunoSEQ multiplex PCR; the TCRdb copy retains only in-frame clones and omits some. The table shows more than 25,000 clones, with about 90% occurring only once. The sequencing sample was made of CD4+ T cells from PBMCs. The clonotype originates from a woman aged 25 to 39 with major depressive disorder.

CDR3 in amino acids: CASSLEKGAHYEQYF. The CDR3 nucleotides read TGCGCCAGCAGCTTGGAGAAAGGGGCCCACTACGAGCAGTACTTC. The chain couples TRBV5-1 to TRBJ2-7; possibly TRBD1 for D (5 bases). CDR1 SGHRS and CDR2 YFSETQ come from the germline V gene. The CDR3 is 15 amino acids. The germline V and J ends were trimmed by 0 bases and 3 bases, with 13 bases remaining between them.